This TCR beta chain stems from a study of cytomegalovirus exposure and HLA in healthy donors. Findings and limits, study-wide: Trimming of TCR beta V- and J-genes showed a link, identified in a later analysis, to a missense DCLRE1C variant.

The PCR had 60 Vbeta and 13 Jbeta primers. Data came from immunoSEQ multiplex PCR; TCRdb stores just in-frame clones and leaves some out. The sample yields 200,000 to 250,000 clones, 75% to 90% seen once. This clone was picked up a small number of times. Its antigen is undetermined. Between the trimmed V and J ends, which lost 6 bases and 8 bases, there was a span of 13 bases. Germline loops: CDR1 MNHNS, CDR2 SASEGT. The CDR3 sequence is 12 residues long. The chain links TRBV6-1 to TRBJ1-1; D perhaps matches TRBD1 (5 bases). Sequenced input: PBMCs. This sequence was found in a boy younger than 10 in good health and CMV-seronegative. The CDR3 sequence is CASRDQGMEAFF. The CDR3 bases are TGTGCCAGCAGGGATCAGGGCATGGAAGCTTTCTTT.